This T cell receptor (beta chain) emerged from a study of vaccination and CD4 T cells after COVID-19. Treatment reported: 10-day PBMC culture with coronavirus spike peptide pools or control peptides (ViraFEST assay). V dropped 5 bases and J dropped 1; count of bases not matched to a gene: 8. Germline CDR1 reads SGHTA; CDR2 reads FQGNSA. The length of the CDR3 is 18 residues. As concerns this clonotype: Its antigen is not identified.

Cultured CD4+ T cell DNA was sequenced using the Oncomine TCR Beta short-read assay. It was cultured CD4+ T cells from which genomic DNA was extracted. MiXCR, run by TCRdb on the PCR reads, gives a single entry per CDR3 protein. Of roughly 20,000 distinct CDR3 sequences in the sample, over 75% were seen once. This sequence joins TRBV7-2 and TRBJ2-3; 14 positions match TRBD2. The material sequenced was CD4+ T cells from blood, cultured in vitro, taken after SARS-CoV-2 vaccination. The TCR sequence derives from a human donor who received a COVID-19 vaccine. The CDR3 region is CASSPRRLAGGGTDTQYF. DNA of the CDR3: TGTGCCAGCAGCCCGCGTCGACTAGCGGGGGGGGGCACAGATACGCAGTATTTT.